The 23 T cell receptor beta chains below were found in one sample sequenced in a study of cytomegalovirus exposure and HLA in healthy donors. TCRdb keeps only in-frame clones here, not all; method: immunoSEQ multiplex PCR. The data contain approximately 140,000 clones, 70% to 90% of them seen just once; the ten biggest clones take up 1.4%. The sequencing sample was made of PBMCs. The source is a woman aged 25 to 39 in good health and CMV-seronegative.

This clone was picked up one time. The rearrangement joins TRBV4-3 to TRBJ2-2; 8 bases are a match to TRBD2. CDR1 LGHNA and CDR2 YSLEER come from the germline V gene. CDR3 length equals 18 residues. The J segment lost 5 bases and the V segment lost 0 bases, leaving 11 bases of the junction unmatched. Here the CDR3 DNA reads TGCGCCAGCAGCCAAGAGATCGGTAGCGGGGTGTGGACCGGGGAGCTGTTTTTT. This codes for CASSQEIGSGVWTGELFF.

This clone has only one observation. The chain combines TRBV19 with TRBJ1-1, with TRBD1 matching over 9 bases. V was clipped by 9 bases and J by 7 bases; unmatched bases: 15. In germline, CDR1 is LNHDA, CDR2 SQIVND (reference sequence). The CDR3 runs to 15 residues. The CDR3 coding sequence is TGTGCCAGCATCCGGGGCCCACAGGGGGCAGGTGAAGCTTTCTTT. Amino acid sequence: CASIRGPQGAGEAFF.

This clone was seen only once. This rearrangement joins TRBV10-2 to TRBJ1-2; TRBD1 matches at 10 bases. With V trimmed by 8 bases and J by 8 bases, 17 bases remained unmatched. The CDR3 loop spans 16 amino acids. CDR1 is WSHSY and CDR2 is SAAADI in the germline V gene. Here the CDR3 DNA reads TGCGCCAGCGACGACAGGGGGCAGATTTTGGGATTGGGCTACACCTTC. It yields the protein CASDDRGQILGLGYTF.

CDR3 nucleotide sequence: TGTGCCAGTACCCACAGGGCAACTAATGAAAAACTGTTTTTT. Protein: CASTHRATNEKLFF. The chain recombines TRBV19 with TRBJ1-4; D might be TRBD1 (6 bases). Germline V CDR1 and CDR2: LNHDA, SQIVND (reference sequence). CDR3 length equals 14 residues. The V end was cut by 7 bases, the J end by 0 bases, with 9 bases between.

The chain is built from TRBV5-1 and TRBJ1-1, with D possibly matching TRBD1 (5 bases). Trimming cost V 5 bases and J 2 bases, with 13 bases left between them. Germline lookup yields CDR1 SGHRS and CDR2 YFSETQ. The CDR3 covers 14 residues. The CDR3 region is CASRLGTFNTEAFF. The CDR3 nucleotides read TGCGCCAGCAGGCTGGGGACTTTTAACACTGAAGCTTTCTTT.

The V call is TRBV25-1, the J call TRBJ1-4; TRBD1 agrees at 9 bases. The junction had 4 bases not matched to a gene; V was cut back by 4 bases and J by 7 bases. This CDR3 is built from 14 residues. CDR1 is MGHDK, CDR2 SYGVNS, per germline. The CDR3 DNA sequence: TGTGCCAGCAGTGTGGGACAGGGACGTGAAAAACTGTTTTTT. It is translated as CASSVGQGREKLFF.

The CDR3 reads CASSPRGGEHLNTEAFF. CDR3 DNA sequence: TGTGCCAGCTCACCCAGAGGGGGGGAGCACCTCAACACTGAAGCTTTCTTT. The chain employs TRBV18 and TRBJ1-1, with D perhaps matching TRBD1 (6 bases). Germline CDR1 KGHSH, CDR2 LQKENI. The CDR3 loop spans 17 amino acids. V was trimmed by 3 bases and J by 2 bases, leaving 19 bases between them.

This clone was detected a few times. The CDR3 DNA reads as TGTGCCAGCTCAGGTATGAGGGTAGGCACTGAAGCTTTCTTT. Translated: CASSGMRVGTEAFF. J is TRBJ1-1 and V is TRBV18; no firm D call. The CDR3 consists of 14 residues. Trimming shortened V by 5 bases and J by 4 bases, and 14 bases separated the two germline ends. Per germline, CDR1 KGHSH and CDR2 LQKENI.

This clone was seen only once. The genes are TRBV5-1 and TRBJ1-5; D remains unclear. This CDR3 is 13 amino acids long. Deletions cut 0 bases from V and 4 bases from J, with 5 bases between. The V gene's germline CDR1 is SGHRS and CDR2 YFSETQ. CDR3: CASSLGPNQPQHF. CDR3 sequence (DNA): TGCGCCAGCAGCTTGGGGCCGAATCAGCCCCAGCATTTT.

The chain combines TRBV7-6 with TRBJ2-1; tentative D call: TRBD1 (6 bases). Germline loops: CDR1 SGHVS, CDR2 FNYEAQ. This CDR3 is built from 14 residues. Trimming shortened V by 3 bases and J by 8 bases, and 14 bases separated the two germline ends. In nucleotides, the CDR3 is TGTGCCAGCAGCTTTTCAGGGGTCATCGATGAGCAGTTCTTC. This sequence encodes CASSFSGVIDEQFF.

V gene TRBV6-6 combines with J gene TRBJ2-5; 7 positions match TRBD1. The CDR3 covers 13 residues. The germline V gene encodes CDR1 MNHNY and CDR2 SVGAGI (reference sequence). V was pared by 4 bases and J by 8 bases, with 7 bases of the junction left unmatched. The CDR3 nucleotides read TGTGCCAGCAGTTCCGGGACAGCTTTTACCCAGTACTTC. This sequence encodes CASSSGTAFTQYF.

The chain is built from TRBV2 and TRBJ1-1; D may be TRBD1 (6 bases). The CDR3 consists of 14 residues. V was pared by 4 bases and J by 3 bases, with 12 bases between. Germline V gives CDR1 SNHLY, CDR2 FYNNEI. This chain's CDR3 is CASSAKGGYTEAFF. The CDR3 nucleotides read TGTGCCAGCAGTGCGAAGGGGGGGTACACTGAAGCTTTCTTT.

This sequence joins TRBV19 and TRBJ1-3; no clear D gene. The germline V gene has CDR1 LNHDA and CDR2 SQIVND (reference sequence). The CDR3 is 14 residues long. V was cut by 5 bases and J by 6 bases, with 14 bases left in between. This CDR3 reads CASSEGGLINTIYF. In nucleotides, the CDR3 is TGTGCCAGTAGTGAAGGAGGGCTGATAAACACCATATATTTT. The complete variable domain, with remaining parts taken from reference TRBV19 and TRBJ1-3, reads DGGITQSPKYLFRKEGQNVTLSCEQNLNHDAMYWYRQDPGQGLRLIYYSQIVNDFQKGDIAEGYSVSREKKESFPLTVTSAQKNPTAFYLCASSEGGLINTIYFGEGSWLTVV.

The chain employs TRBV27 and TRBJ2-7; D possibly corresponds to TRBD1 (6 bases). V shed 4 bases and J shed 4 bases, with 14 bases lying between them. Germline CDR1 is MNHEY and CDR2 is SMNVEV (reference sequence). This CDR3 is built from 14 residues. CDR3 region: CASSWGKGGYEQYF. The DNA for the CDR3 is TGTGCCAGCAGTTGGGGGAAAGGGGGATACGAGCAGTACTTC.

The rearrangement links TRBV6-1 to TRBJ2-1; 11 bases map to TRBD2. The V and J ends lost 4 bases and 4 bases, in that order; junction bases with no gene match: 6. Per the germline V gene, CDR1 is MNHNS and CDR2 is SASEGT. The CDR3 is made up of 16 amino acids. The DNA for the CDR3 is TGTGCCAGCAGTGCCACTAGCGGGGGCAAATACAATGAGCAGTTCTTC. Translated, it gives CASSATSGGKYNEQFF.

The chain has TRBV5-1 and TRBJ2-5; maybe TRBD2 (5 bases). The CDR3 loop spans 13 amino acids. The V gene's germline CDR1 is SGHRS and CDR2 YFSETQ. Trimming removed 1 base from V and 3 bases from J, with 7 bases in between. CDR3 residues: CASSLPGEETQYF. In DNA form, the CDR3 reads TGCGCCAGCAGCTTGCCCGGGGAAGAGACCCAGTACTTC. Using reference TRBV5-1 and TRBJ2-5 for the parts outside the CDR3, the full variable domain is KAGVTQTPRYLIKTRGQQVTLSCSPISGHRSVSWYQQTPGQGLQFLFEYFSETQRNKGNFPGRFSGRQFSNSRSEMNVSTLELGDSALYLCASSLPGEETQYFGPGTRLLVL.

In DNA, the CDR3 is TGTGCCAGCAGTGAGCCCGCTTTATCTAGCGGGGTATATGAGCAGTTCTTC. Its translation: CASSEPALSSGVYEQFF. The chain links TRBV2 to TRBJ2-1, with 9 bases fitting TRBD2. Germline V gives CDR1 SNHLY, CDR2 FYNNEI. Trimming took 3 bases from V and 8 from J; bases not matched to a gene: 14. CDR3 length: 17 amino acids.

The chain links TRBV18 to TRBJ1-3, with D perhaps matching TRBD1 (6 bases). V shed 4 bases and J shed 4 bases, with 11 bases lying between them. In germline, CDR1 is KGHSH, CDR2 LQKENI. The CDR3 spans 14 residues. For the CDR3, the DNA is TGTGCCAGCTCACGGGAGACAGGCGGAAACACCATATATTTT. Translation: CASSRETGGNTIYF.

This clone was counted once. The V and J genes are TRBV7-8 and TRBJ2-2; TRBD2 matches 15 bases. Per the germline V gene, CDR1 is SGHVS and CDR2 is FQNEAQ. V gave up 2 bases and J gave up 4 bases; unmatched junction bases: 8. The CDR3 totals 19 residues. The CDR3 is CASSLIGLAGGGSTGELFF. CDR3 nucleotide sequence: TGTGCCAGCAGCTTAATAGGACTAGCGGGGGGGGGTAGCACCGGGGAGCTGTTTTTT.

The CDR3 here is CASSYLPGTGNYEQYF. Written as DNA, the CDR3 is TGTGCCAGCAGCTATCTTCCCGGGACTGGCAACTACGAGCAGTACTTC. The chain is built from TRBV4-2 and TRBJ2-7, with D tentatively TRBD2 (6 bases). Trimming removed 5 bases at V and 3 bases at J, with 20 bases between. This CDR3 is 16 amino acids long. Germline CDR1 and CDR2: LGHNA and YNFKEQ.

This chain uses TRBV28 with TRBJ2-6; D possibly corresponds to TRBD2 (7 bases). The CDR3 is 16 residues long. The V end was cut by 10 bases, the J end by 4 bases, with 20 bases between. Germline loops: CDR1 MDHEN, CDR2 SYDVKM. CDR3 nucleotides: TGTGCCACCACGGGGGGCGGTTCGGTCGGGGCCAACGTCCTGACTTTC. Protein product: CATTGGGSVGANVLTF.

The chain has TRBV7-3 and TRBJ2-1, with 9 bases lining up with TRBD2. This CDR3 comprises 15 residues. The germline V gene encodes CDR1 SGHTA and CDR2 FQGTGA. V trimming: 3 bases; J trimming: 9 bases; junction bases outside the gene matches: 9. This CDR3 is CASSLGASGVGEQFF. In DNA form, the CDR3 reads TGTGCCAGCAGCTTGGGAGCTAGCGGGGTTGGTGAGCAGTTCTTC.

This sequence joins TRBV9 and TRBJ2-7; no firm D call. V lost 3 bases, J lost 4 bases, and 11 bases lay in between. The CDR3 sequence is 13 residues long. CDR1 SGDLS and CDR2 YYNGEE come from the germline V gene. CDR3 region: CASSERNSYEQYF. The CDR3 coding sequence is TGTGCCAGCAGCGAGAGAAACAGTTACGAGCAGTACTTC. The whole variable domain, filled in from reference TRBV9 and TRBJ2-7, reads DSGVTQTPKHLITATGQRVTLRCSPRSGDLSVYWYQQSLDQGLQFLIQYYNGEERAKGNILERFSAQQFPDLHSELNLSSLELGDSALYFCASSERNSYEQYFGPGTRLTVT.